The entry that follows covers one TCR beta chain sequence. Its target is unknown. The sample is drawn from a study of T cell responses to AZD1222 COVID-19 vaccine. CDR3 length: 15 amino acids. V lost 3 bases, J lost 5 bases, and 14 bases lay in between. Germline values: CDR1 SGHTA, CDR2 FQGNSA. Generated by immunoSEQ multiplex PCR, the TCRdb table keeps only in-frame clones and is missing some. The data show tens of thousands of clones, just over 90% seen once. Study-level points and caveats: Most donors were white British and more were female, and clonal diversity was possibly underestimated. Repertoire sampling occurred only after the peak T cell response. Only a handful of AZD1222 recipients, several in all, had baseline seropositivity. Unmutated variant regions reportedly attract nearly half of all spike-specific TCRs.

The chain joins TRBV7-2 to TRBJ2-1; the D is unclear. The receptor was derived from an adult in good health. The material sequenced was peripheral blood, taken on day 0 of MenACWY control vaccination. The CDR3 here is CASSFLGGFNNEQFF. The CDR3 DNA sequence: TGTGCCAGCAGCTTCCTAGGCGGATTTAACAATGAGCAGTTCTTC.